This entry is about one TCR beta chain. This receptor's antigen is unknown. No much larger clonotype is one base removed from it; base qualities were not supplied. The data are from a study of cytomegalovirus exposure and HLA in healthy donors (dated by TCRdb to between 2016 and 2019). About the study as a whole: An earlier analysis of under 600 of the donors reported approximately 290 Gb of sequence data and around 110 million unique TCR beta sequences from approximately 180 million T cells. An early release covering 500 to 750 HLA-typed donors comprised 250 to 350 gigabases of sequencing data and around 80 million unique TCR sequences. Of the roughly 400 genotyped donors, around 81% fell in the genetic ancestry cluster associated with self-reported Caucasian donors. The study aimed to test whether cataloging public T cell receptors could reveal signatures of past pathogen exposure. Using immunosequencing, the study profiled T cell repertoires from 666 subjects and related those repertoires to cytomegalovirus serostatus. Besides the first cohort of roughly 640 subjects, a separate validation cohort made up of 120 different subjects was used. High-throughput TCR immunosequencing, statistical association of individual TCRs with disease status, and machine learning were combined to predict cytomegalovirus infection status. To study patterns of TCR occurrence, a later analysis re-analyzed previously published TCR beta repertoires from just over 650 donors and added high-resolution HLA genotyping. The later analysis used no new phenotypic data to find candidate immune exposures, relying instead on TCR beta sequences and their occurrence across donors. An earlier analysis of a few hundred of the donors applied high-throughput TCR beta sequencing to assess whether each TCR beta V gene segment acted as functional or pseudogenic. Donor age, sex, ethnicity and CMV serostatus were compiled together with the repertoire data. Genome-wide SNP genotypes for about 55% of the 666 donors were used in a later genetic analysis, which treated that subset as a discovery cohort. All discovery cohort repertoires had been generated on a single sequencing platform. Class I and class II HLA loci were covered by the typing at four-digit resolution. Typing coverage varied by locus: roughly 629-630 donors for A, B, C, DRB1 and DQB1; approximately 520 for DQA1; 600 to 610 for DPA1; roughly 470 for DPB1. Four or five DR-DQ haplotypes were treated as single units for association and clustering because of strong linkage in the cohort. Among about 410 genotyped donors of the cohort, an average of roughly 230,000 unique TCR beta nucleotide sequences was sequenced per donor, of which roughly 17% were non-productive.

Preparation of the library involved the immunoSEQ multiplex PCR assay. The multiplex PCR relied on a mix of 60 forward primers for TCR Vbeta segments and 13 reverse primers for TCR Jbeta segments. The CDR3 region of rearranged TCR beta genes was amplified from genomic DNA with a multiplex PCR assay. The Illumina HiSeq System was used to sequence the amplified TCR beta libraries as 87-base-pair reads. Regarding the original processing steps: A later analysis tallied tens of millions of unique TCR beta chains across the 666 repertoires, and about 10 million of those chains were shared by two or more donors. Raw reads were error-corrected and collapsed into unique sequences with a nearest-neighbor algorithm that merged closely related sequences to remove PCR and sequencing errors. To assign V, D and J gene segments, CDR3 sequences were aligned to IMGT reference sequences. For a sequence to be retained, at least a six-nucleotide match to both a V gene segment and a J gene segment was required. Rearrangements were classified as productive when the CDR3 lacked stop codons and remained in frame with V and J, and all other rearrangements were classified as non-productive. Following IMGT convention, CDR3 was defined as the stretch from the second conserved V-encoded cysteine to the conserved J-encoded phenylalanine. The earlier analysis of some 540 of the donors excluded any sequence lacking an unambiguous match to a single V gene segment. In an earlier analysis of 587 of the donors, a V segment was called functional when productive rearrangements were above 56.7%, and segregating when the standard deviation between donors exceeded 5%. A statistical classification framework was built to diagnose cytomegalovirus status from the catalog of TCR beta chain sequences. A later analysis assigned V and J genes by comparing TCR nucleotide sequences with IMGT/GENE-DB human TR gene sequences. Using the TCRdist pipeline, a later analysis assigned CDR3 sequences along with most-parsimonious VDJ recombination scenarios. In a later analysis, every TCR beta chain was defined by the combination of its CDR3 amino acid sequence and its V-gene family, and reads without a unique V-gene family were dropped. To address suspected cross-contamination and a sequencing artifact, a later analysis removed under 600 highly shared, low-generation-probability nucleotide sequences. In a later analysis, a clonal expansion index for each public chain was calculated from normalized within-repertoire ranks of inferred template counts. In a later analysis, generation probabilities were computed with a VDJ recombination model fitted to out-of-frame rearrangements, and the resulting probabilities were checked against IGoR. A later analysis scored TCR-TCR, TCR-HLA and TCR-CMV co-occurrence with hypergeometric tests, applying a repertoire-size bias correction to TCR pairs. In a later analysis, false discovery rates were estimated by permuting HLA or CMV assignments 20 times. In a later analysis, co-occurring TCRs were grouped with DBSCAN, and TCRdist sequence similarity was added when clustering was performed within HLA-allele-positive subsets. Repertoires with fewer than 30,000 or more than 120,000 public chains were left out of co-occurrence clustering, as were about 5 repertoires with anomalous nucleotide sharing. Drawn from immuneACCESS, this table holds only the in-frame rearrangements with V and J called that TCRdb kept. Clones are partly lost; checked studies trace under half to an unresolved V gene and leave the rest unexplained. That table is the source of V, J and clone size, and D and trimming were worked out from the DNA. Within this sample are under 85,000 clones, with 78% of them counted one time only. Jointly, the top ten make up around 1.5% of the sample.

The cohort comprised approximately 700 healthy bone marrow donors. Cohort members were all nominally healthy when sampled, although unrecorded immune exposures were likely present. The donor was CMV seronegative and was included in the group of over 300 seronegative cohort members. Every donor gave a peripheral blood sample, and the peripheral blood mononuclear cells from that sample were used for TCR beta sequencing. The Qiagen DNeasy Blood Extraction Kit was used to extract genomic DNA from the blood cell samples. Results and caveats for the whole study, not just this receptor: A total of 150 to 200 TCR beta chains were listed by the study as associated with cytomegalovirus. In this cohort, only TCR beta chains were sequenced, and detectable features were limited by the absence of alpha or paired-chain data. A further reported finding was that TCR beta sequences accurately predicted the HLA-A and HLA-B alleles for most subjects in the first cohort. In a later analysis, the rate of TCR association differed among HLA loci, with DRB1 alleles having the most associated TCRs and HLA-C alleles having the fewest. Correlated functional status among segregating V segments might reflect linkage disequilibrium, but an unknown experimental factor could not be ruled out. For the cohort, immune exposure information was limited to CMV serostatus. According to a later analysis, most CMV-associated TCR beta chains appeared to be HLA-restricted, and the HLA associations seemed to be driven largely by CMV exposure. In a later analysis, around 17,000 TCR beta sequences were associated with specific HLA alleles at a false discovery rate of 0.05. Some IMGT-functional V segments, including TRBV6-2 and TRBV6-3, could not be told apart with the 87-base-pair reads, so those segments were excluded. V-gene and J-gene trimming of TCR beta chains was associated with a missense DCLRE1C variant in a later genetic analysis, and the association was replicated in an independent cohort. A cluster of highly shared sequence variants was judged likely to be a technical artifact of the sequencing pipeline. Strong co-occurrence of HLA alleles, especially DR and DQ, made assigning TCR associations to individual alleles difficult. The authors suggested that the approach could potentially be extended to other disease states and immunological phenotypes. Because HLA typing was missing for some donors at each locus, association tests included only the typed subset. Compared with equally common non-associated chains, HLA-associated TCR beta chains in a later analysis were more clonally expanded and had lower generation probabilities. In an earlier analysis of 587 of the donors, most TCR beta V segments appeared in productive rearrangements about 87% or about 30% of the time, broadly matching IMGT annotations. According to a later analysis, parvovirus B19, influenza, CMV and Epstein-Barr virus appeared linked to several top co-occurrence clusters. Roughly uniform sequencing depth across donors was assumed in presence/absence analyses, although this assumption may not hold. While some public TCRs were present in many individuals, most TCR sequences turned up only very rarely across donors. The classifier was reported to diagnose cytomegalovirus status with high specificity and sensitivity in both the original and validation cohorts. In a later genetic analysis, fewer N-insertions in productive TCRs were reported among donors in an Asian-associated ancestry cluster than the roughly 700-donor mean. The earlier analysis of approximately 560 of the donors excluded over 15 rarely observed V segments, including chromosome 9 orphons, because counts were too low. A few of the identified cytomegalovirus-associated TCR beta chains were confirmed in vitro to be specific for cytomegalovirus antigens.

V is clipped by 5 bases and J by 5 bases, and the sequence between their germline boundaries is 13 bases long. The CDR3 runs 14 residues from the cysteine to the phenylalanine. The only DNA kept is the CDR3, 42 bases in frame from the first base. CDR1 is given as MNHNY and CDR2 as SVGAGI, both from the germline V gene (reference sequence). This clonotype was obtained from a man aged 40-49 years in good health and CMV-seronegative. What was sequenced was PBMCs. The rearranged chain carries TRBV6-6 and TRBJ2-1; D gene: possibly TRBD1, on 5 matching bases. The DNA sequence is as follows: TGTGCCAGCAGTACTTCACAGGTTAACAATGAGCAGTTCTTC. This is translated as CASSTSQVNNEQFF.